Listed below are T cell receptor beta chains from one sample, sequenced in a study of a mutant IDH1 vaccine in newly diagnosed glioma. These TCRs are of unknown antigen specificity. Here immunoSEQ multiplex PCR was the method, and the copy in TCRdb shows in-frame clones only, minus some. The repertoire consists of 35,000 to 45,000 clones, with roughly 80% occurring once and the leading ten covering under 6%. This specimen was PBMCs, taken from a glioma patient whose treatment included an IDH1 peptide vaccine. Source of these receptors: a woman aged 45-65 years with glioma. The CDR3 runs from the conserved cysteine through the conserved F or W. D genes are given only for firm matches. A row's size may be missing; if present it is once, few, many or a size class.

clone size: .; V gene: TRBV6-5; J gene: TRBJ1-5; D gene: .; CDR3 DNA: TGTGCCAGCACCGCAGGGTTTGATCAGCCCCAGCATTTT; CDR3 protein: CASTAGFDQPQHF
clone size: few; V gene: TRBV18; J gene: TRBJ2-1; D gene: TRBD1; CDR3 DNA: TGTGCCAGCTCACCGCTGGGACAGGGGAGGAATGAGCAGTTCTTC; CDR3 protein: CASSPLGQGRNEQFF
clone size: .; V gene: TRBV29-1; J gene: TRBJ2-7; D gene: .; CDR3 DNA: TGCAGCGTCCATACTCACGGCCCCTACGAGCAGTACTTC; CDR3 protein: CSVHTHGPYEQYF
clone size: once; V gene: TRBV7-2; J gene: TRBJ1-2; D gene: .; CDR3 DNA: TGTGCCAGCAGCTTAAATCAGGACAGTGGCTACACCTTC; CDR3 protein: CASSLNQDSGYTF
clone size: .; V gene: TRBV5-1; J gene: TRBJ2-2; D gene: .; CDR3 DNA: TGCGCCAGCAGCTTTCGTAGGGACACCGGGGAGCTGTTTTTT; CDR3 protein: CASSFRRDTGELFF
clone size: .; V gene: TRBV19; J gene: TRBJ1-1; D gene: TRBD1; CDR3 DNA: TGTGCCAGTAGAAAGGGGGCCGGAGGGACTGAAGCTTTCTTT; CDR3 protein: CASRKGAGGTEAFF
clone size: .; V gene: TRBV27; J gene: TRBJ2-7; D gene: TRBD1; CDR3 DNA: TGTGCCAGCAGGGGACAGGGAGACGAGCAGTACTTC; CDR3 protein: CASRGQGDEQYF
clone size: .; V gene: TRBV7-9; J gene: TRBJ2-3; D gene: .; CDR3 DNA: TGTGCCAGCAGCACGACAACAGATACGCAGTATTTT; CDR3 protein: CASSTTTDTQYF
clone size: .; V gene: TRBV6-5; J gene: TRBJ1-4; D gene: .; CDR3 DNA: TGTGCCAGCAGTTACTCGGGTGAAAAACTGTTTTTT; CDR3 protein: CASSYSGEKLFF
clone size: .; V gene: TRBV7-9; J gene: TRBJ1-2; D gene: TRBD1; CDR3 DNA: TGTGCCAGCAGCTCAACCCAGACAGGGGGAATTAACTATGGCTACACCTTC; CDR3 protein: CASSSTQTGGINYGYTF
clone size: .; V gene: TRBV7-3; J gene: TRBJ1-3; D gene: .; CDR3 DNA: TGTGCCAGCGCGGGGGCCGGAAACACCATATATTTT; CDR3 protein: CASAGAGNTIYF
clone size: .; V gene: TRBV2; J gene: TRBJ1-1; D gene: .; CDR3 DNA: TGTGCCAGCAGCCCCAGTCTATTTACTGAAGCTTTCTTT; CDR3 protein: CASSPSLFTEAFF
clone size: .; V gene: TRBV7-2; J gene: TRBJ1-6; D gene: TRBD1; CDR3 DNA: TGTGCCAGCAGCCACGACAGGGGTTATTCACCCCTCCACTTT; CDR3 protein: CASSHDRGYSPLHF
clone size: few; V gene: TRBV6-1; J gene: TRBJ1-1; D gene: .; CDR3 DNA: TGTGCCGGGACTGGGCGAGAGGGGAACACTGAAGCTTTCTTT; CDR3 protein: CAGTGREGNTEAFF
clone size: once; V gene: TRBV19; J gene: TRBJ1-5; D gene: TRBD1; CDR3 DNA: TGTGCCAGTAGTCCCCGGGACAGGGGGGGCAATCAGCCCCAGCATTTT; CDR3 protein: CASSPRDRGGNQPQHF
clone size: .; V gene: TRBV2; J gene: TRBJ2-3; D gene: TRBD2; CDR3 DNA: TGTGCCAGCAGTGATACGGCGGGGGGGCCAGATACGCAGTATTTT; CDR3 protein: CASSDTAGGPDTQYF
clone size: .; V gene: TRBV6-1; J gene: TRBJ2-7; D gene: .; CDR3 DNA: TGTGCCAGCAGTCAACGCCCCGAAGGAGTCTACGAGCAGTACTTC; CDR3 protein: CASSQRPEGVYEQYF
clone size: once; V gene: TRBV6-5; J gene: TRBJ1-1; D gene: TRBD1; CDR3 DNA: TGTGCCAGCAGCGACCCTTCCCAGGGGGGGACTGAAGCTTTCTTT; CDR3 protein: CASSDPSQGGTEAFF
clone size: .; V gene: TRBV27; J gene: TRBJ1-1; D gene: TRBD1; CDR3 DNA: TGTGCCAGCAGCGAATTCAGACAGGGACGCACTGAAGCTTTCTTT; CDR3 protein: CASSEFRQGRTEAFF
clone size: .; V gene: TRBV25-1; J gene: TRBJ2-1; D gene: .; CDR3 DNA: TGTGCCAGCACCCCCAGAGACTACAATGAGCAGTTCTTC; CDR3 protein: CASTPRDYNEQFF
clone size: few; V gene: TRBV11-2; J gene: TRBJ2-5; D gene: .; CDR3 DNA: TGTGCCAGCAGCCCCCTGGGAGTTGGGGAGACCCAGTACTTC; CDR3 protein: CASSPLGVGETQYF
clone size: .; V gene: TRBV6-5; J gene: TRBJ1-1; D gene: .; CDR3 DNA: TGTGCCAGCAGTCGTCCAGGGGCCACTGAAGCTTTCTTT; CDR3 protein: CASSRPGATEAFF
clone size: .; V gene: TRBV9; J gene: TRBJ2-7; D gene: TRBD1; CDR3 DNA: TGTGCCAGCAGCGTAGATACAGGGGCCTACGAGCAGTACTTC; CDR3 protein: CASSVDTGAYEQYF
clone size: .; V gene: TRBV4-2; J gene: TRBJ2-4; D gene: TRBD2; CDR3 DNA: TGTGCCAGCAGCCAAGAAAGGGGACTAGAAGGGAAAAACATTCAGTACTTC; CDR3 protein: CASSQERGLEGKNIQYF
clone size: .; V gene: TRBV7-2; J gene: TRBJ1-1; D gene: .; CDR3 DNA: TGTGCCAGCAGCTTAAGCCCTCTTGGGATGAACACTGAAGCTTTCTTT; CDR3 protein: CASSLSPLGMNTEAFF
clone size: .; V gene: TRBV7-9; J gene: TRBJ1-1; D gene: .; CDR3 DNA: TGTGCCAGCAGCCCAGGGACCGAAGCTTTCTTT; CDR3 protein: CASSPGTEAFF
clone size: .; V gene: TRBV5-1; J gene: TRBJ1-5; D gene: .; CDR3 DNA: TGCGCCAGCAGCTTTGGGGGTAGCAATCAGCCCCAGCATTTT; CDR3 protein: CASSFGGSNQPQHF
clone size: .; V gene: TRBV14; J gene: TRBJ2-2; D gene: .; CDR3 DNA: TGTGCCAGCAGCTCTGACCGATTTATCGGGGAGCTGTTTTTT; CDR3 protein: CASSSDRFIGELFF
clone size: .; V gene: TRBV27; J gene: TRBJ2-7; D gene: .; CDR3 DNA: TGTGCCAGCGGGTTCAGAGAAGAGGAGTACTTC; CDR3 protein: CASGFREEEYF
clone size: once; V gene: TRBV5-1; J gene: TRBJ2-1; D gene: .; CDR3 DNA: TGCGCCAGCAGCTTGGACTGGACTACCCCGGGTGAGCAGTTCTTC; CDR3 protein: CASSLDWTTPGEQFF
clone size: .; V gene: TRBV5-1; J gene: TRBJ1-1; D gene: .; CDR3 DNA: TGCGCCAGCAGACCAGGGGCCGACAACCTGAACACTGAAGCTTTCTTT; CDR3 protein: CASRPGADNLNTEAFF
clone size: few; V gene: TRBV7-2; J gene: TRBJ1-1; D gene: .; CDR3 DNA: TGTGCCAGCAGCCTGGTACGGACAGAAGCTTTCTTT; CDR3 protein: CASSLVRTEAFF
clone size: once; V gene: TRBV29-1; J gene: TRBJ2-5; D gene: .; CDR3 DNA: TGCAGCGTTGAGTATAGGAGCGAGTCGGAGACCCAGTACTTC; CDR3 protein: CSVEYRSESETQYF
clone size: once; V gene: TRBV1; J gene: TRBJ2-5; D gene: .; CDR3 DNA: TGCACCAGCAGCCAAGATCGGGGTACACGGGGGACCCAGTACTTC; CDR3 protein: CTSSQDRGTRGTQYF
clone size: .; V gene: TRBV7-2; J gene: TRBJ1-6; D gene: .; CDR3 DNA: TGTGCCAGCAGGCGGGACATCCAGAATTCACCCCTCCACTTT; CDR3 protein: CASRRDIQNSPLHF
clone size: .; V gene: TRBV4-1; J gene: TRBJ1-4; D gene: .; CDR3 DNA: TGCGCCAGCAGCCAAGATGCCCAGGCGGATGAAAAACTGTTTTTT; CDR3 protein: CASSQDAQADEKLFF
clone size: .; V gene: TRBV6-5; J gene: TRBJ1-6; D gene: .; CDR3 DNA: TGTGCCAGCAGTTACGCGAAAAGAGGGGATTCACCCCTCCACTTT; CDR3 protein: CASSYAKRGDSPLHF
clone size: .; V gene: TRBV7-8; J gene: TRBJ1-1; D gene: .; CDR3 DNA: TGTGCCAGCAGCCCACGCGTCGGGAACACTGAAGCTTTCTTT; CDR3 protein: CASSPRVGNTEAFF
clone size: .; V gene: TRBV6-6; J gene: TRBJ2-7; D gene: .; CDR3 DNA: TGTGCCAGCAGCCCCGGGGCCGTCTACGAGCAGTACTTC; CDR3 protein: CASSPGAVYEQYF
clone size: .; V gene: TRBV10-3; J gene: TRBJ2-1; D gene: .; CDR3 DNA: TGTGCCATCAGTGACAGTCAAGAGCAGTTCTTC; CDR3 protein: CAISDSQEQFF